One and the same sample provided the 5 T cell receptor beta chains below, sequenced in a study of CD8+ T cells in alopecia areata. Once RNA had been extracted, it was reverse transcribed into cDNA to act as the sequencing template. The table came from immunoSEQ multiplex PCR; TCRdb's copy has only in-frame clones and leaves some out. The repertoire has about 190,000 clones, about three fifths of them found once; the top ten carry approximately 0.97%. Documented treatment: oral pan-JAK inhibitor, 5-10 mg twice daily. Material: CD4+ T cells sorted from blood, obtained at week 24, from a patient treated with tofacitinib. The receptors were sampled from a human donor with alopecia areata.

The CDR3 nucleotides are TGCAGCGGGACGATCGGGACACCCCACACCGGGGAGCTGTTTTTT. Encoded protein: CSGTIGTPHTGELFF. The chain employs TRBV29-1 and TRBJ2-2; D may be TRBD1 (6 bases). V was cut by 7 bases and J by 3 bases, with 18 bases left in between. This CDR3 region has 15 residues. Germline CDR1 SQVTM, CDR2 ANQGSEA.

This clone showed up just once. CDR3: CASSLEGGSNQPQHF. CDR3 nucleotide sequence: TGTGCCAGCAGCTTAGAGGGCGGGAGCAATCAGCCCCAGCATTTT. This sequence joins TRBV5-6 and TRBJ1-5; D remains unclear. CDR1 is SGHDT, CDR2 YYEEEE, per germline. This CDR3 contains 15 residues. V was pared by 2 bases and J by 1 base, with 10 bases between. Together with reference TRBV5-6 and TRBJ1-5, the CDR3 gives the full variable domain: DAGVTQSPTHLIKTRGQQVTLRCSPKSGHDTVSWYQQALGQGPQFIFQYYEEEERQRGNFPDRFSGHQFPNYSSELNVNALLLGDSALYLCASSLEGGSNQPQHFGDGTRLSIL.

The gene calls are TRBV14 and TRBJ2-7; no firm D call. Trimming took 1 base from V and 2 from J, leaving 0 bases between them. Per the germline V gene, CDR1 is SGHDN and CDR2 is FVKESK. This CDR3 is 11 amino acids long. The CDR3, as DNA: TGTGCCAGCAGCCAAGCCTACGAGCAGTACTTC. This encodes CASSQAYEQYF.

This rearrangement joins TRBV7-8 to TRBJ2-5; no clear D gene. V was trimmed by 2 bases and J by 2 bases, leaving 9 bases between them. The CDR3 sequence is 14 residues long. CDR1 is SGHVS, CDR2 FQNEAQ, per germline. This CDR3 reads CASSLKGSQETQYF. CDR3 nucleotide sequence: TGTGCCAGCAGCTTAAAGGGCAGTCAAGAGACCCAGTACTTC.

The V gene is TRBV30, the J gene TRBJ1-2; D not certain. The germline V gene encodes CDR1 GTSNPN and CDR2 SVGIG (reference sequence). The CDR3 covers 11 residues. Trimming shortened V by 0 bases and J by 8 bases, and 7 bases separated the two germline ends. The CDR3 spells CAWSVDKGYTF. Here the CDR3 DNA reads TGTGCCTGGAGTGTCGACAAAGGCTACACCTTC.